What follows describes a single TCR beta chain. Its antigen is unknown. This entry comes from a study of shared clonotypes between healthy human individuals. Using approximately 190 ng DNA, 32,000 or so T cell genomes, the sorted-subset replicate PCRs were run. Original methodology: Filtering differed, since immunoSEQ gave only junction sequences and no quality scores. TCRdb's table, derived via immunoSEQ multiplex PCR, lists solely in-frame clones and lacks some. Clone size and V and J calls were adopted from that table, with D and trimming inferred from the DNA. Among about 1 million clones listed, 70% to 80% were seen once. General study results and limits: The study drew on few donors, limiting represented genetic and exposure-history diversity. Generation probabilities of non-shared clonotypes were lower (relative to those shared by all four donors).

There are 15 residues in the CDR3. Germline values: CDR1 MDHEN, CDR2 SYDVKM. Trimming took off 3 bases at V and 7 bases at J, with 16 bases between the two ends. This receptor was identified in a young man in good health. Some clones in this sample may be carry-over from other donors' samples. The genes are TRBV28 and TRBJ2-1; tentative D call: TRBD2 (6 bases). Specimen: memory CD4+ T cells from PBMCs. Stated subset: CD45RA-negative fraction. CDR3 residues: CASSFGALARNEQFF. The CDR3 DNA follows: TGTGCCAGCAGTTTCGGGGCCCTAGCGAGGAATGAGCAGTTCTTC.